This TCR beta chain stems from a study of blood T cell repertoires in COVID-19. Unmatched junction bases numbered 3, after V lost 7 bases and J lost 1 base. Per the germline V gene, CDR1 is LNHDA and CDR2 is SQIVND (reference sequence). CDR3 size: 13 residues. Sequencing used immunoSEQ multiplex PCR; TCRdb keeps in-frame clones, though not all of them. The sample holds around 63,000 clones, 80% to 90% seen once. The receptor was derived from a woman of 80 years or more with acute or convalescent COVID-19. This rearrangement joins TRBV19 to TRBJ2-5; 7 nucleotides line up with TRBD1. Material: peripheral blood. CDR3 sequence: CASNRDSQETQYF. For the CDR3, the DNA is TGTGCCAGTAATCGGGACAGCCAAGAGACCCAGTACTTC.